The 29 T cell receptor beta chains below all came from one sample that was sequenced in a study of lymphopenia after photon versus proton radiotherapy. Sequencing used immunoSEQ multiplex PCR; TCRdb keeps in-frame clones, though not all of them. The data show approximately 45,000 clones, roughly 87% seen once. Sequencing used peripheral blood, obtained from a patient treated with photon-based radiotherapy. The receptors derive from a man in his forties with gastric cancer.

In its sample, this clone was seen once. The chain carries TRBV2 and TRBJ1-3; no definite D call. V was clipped by 5 bases and J by 4 bases, with 12 bases between them. Germline CDR1 is SNHLY and CDR2 is FYNNEI. The CDR3 loop spans 14 amino acids. The DNA for the CDR3 is TGTGCCAGCAGTAGCGGATCCCTCGGAAACACCATATATTTT. This encodes CASSSGSLGNTIYF. The entire variable domain, with the rest obtained from reference TRBV2 and TRBJ1-3, is as follows: EPEVTQTPSHQVTQMGQEVILRCVPISNHLYFYWYRQILGQKVEFLVSFYNNEISEKSEIFDDQFSVERPDGSNFTLKIRSTKLEDSAMYFCASSSGSLGNTIYFGEGSWLTVV.

CDR3: CASSQRAGWNTEAFF. CDR3 nucleotide sequence: TGTGCCAGCAGCCAACGCGCGGGGTGGAACACTGAAGCTTTCTTT. The J gene is TRBJ1-1, the V gene TRBV12-1. TRBV12-1 is a pseudogene. This CDR3 is 15 amino acids long.

The chain combines TRBV7-2 with TRBJ2-1; D uncertain. This CDR3 has 15 amino acids. Trimming took 1 base from V and 6 from J, leaving 13 bases between them. The germline gives CDR1 SGHTA, CDR2 FQGNSA. CDR3 DNA: TGTGCCAGCAGCTTAGTATCCAGCGCCCCCAATGAGCAGTTCTTC. As protein: CASSLVSSAPNEQFF.

This chain joins TRBV30 and TRBJ1-2; D is uncertain. CDR3 length: 12 residues. Germline loops: CDR1 GTSNPN, CDR2 SVGIG (reference sequence). The germline V and J ends were trimmed by 1 base and 1 base, with 4 bases remaining between them. CDR3 DNA sequence: TGTGCCTGGAGTGGAGGTAACTATGGCTACACCTTC. Protein: CAWSGGNYGYTF.

This chain uses TRBV27 with TRBJ1-5; 8 bases match TRBD1. Per germline, CDR1 MNHEY and CDR2 SMNVEV (reference sequence). With 3 bases clipped from V and 1 base from J, the junction kept 11 bases outside the gene matches. The CDR3 contains 18 residues. The CDR3 here is CASSLVWDRYSSNQPQHF. Written as DNA, the CDR3 is TGTGCCAGCAGTTTGGTGTGGGACAGGTATAGCAGCAATCAGCCCCAGCATTTT.

The chain couples TRBV15 to TRBJ1-4; D call uncertain. CDR3 size: 16 residues. The V gene's germline CDR1 is LNHNV and CDR2 YYDKDF (reference sequence). V dropped 2 bases and J dropped 5 bases, with 15 bases sitting between them. Here the CDR3 DNA reads TGTGCCACCAGCAGACTTAGGGAGGGCGGGAATGAAAAACTGTTTTTT. Residues: CATSRLREGGNEKLFF.

The V and J genes are TRBV11-2 and TRBJ2-3, with 7 positions matching TRBD2. Losses at the gene ends were 1 base for V and 0 bases for J; bases not matched to a gene: 4. The germline V gene encodes CDR1 SGHAT and CDR2 FQNNGV. CDR3 length equals 16 residues. The CDR3 spells CASSLVGGTSTDTQYF. In nucleotides, the CDR3 is TGTGCCAGCAGCTTAGTGGGAGGGACGAGCACAGATACGCAGTATTTT.

The chain links TRBV7-2 to TRBJ2-7; 8 positions agree with TRBD2. Trimming took 8 bases from V and 2 from J; bases not matched to a gene: 11. This CDR3 is built from 15 residues. Germline CDR1 and CDR2: SGHTA and FQGNSA. The CDR3 DNA follows: TGTGCCAGCGGCCCGTCTAGCGGGCTCACCTACGAGCAGTACTTC. This translates into CASGPSSGLTYEQYF. The full variable domain, completed using reference TRBV7-2 and TRBJ2-7, is GAGVSQSPSNKVTEKGKDVELRCDPISGHTALYWYRQSLGQGLEFLIYFQGNSAPDKSGLPSDRFSAERTGGSVSTLTIQRTQQEDSAVYLCASGPSSGLTYEQYFGPGTRLTVT.

The CDR3 protein is CASSPGTSGNTIYF. The DNA for the CDR3 is TGTGCCAGCAGCCCCGGGACCTCTGGAAACACCATATATTTT. The J gene is TRBJ1-3, the V gene TRBV7-2, with D possibly being TRBD1 (5 bases). The CDR3 has 14 amino acids. Germline V gives CDR1 SGHTA, CDR2 FQGNSA. The V and J ends lost 5 bases and 0 bases respectively, with 8 bases between them.

The J gene is TRBJ2-3, the V gene TRBV19; D unresolved. The CDR3 has 13 amino acids. The ends were cut back, 8 bases at V and 0 bases at J, with 9 bases in the middle. Germline-derived CDR1 and CDR2 are LNHDA and SQIVND (reference sequence). The CDR3 reads CASAPPSTDTQYF. CDR3 bases: TGTGCCAGTGCGCCACCAAGCACAGATACGCAGTATTTT. The whole variable domain, filled in from reference TRBV19 and TRBJ2-3, reads DGGITQSPKYLFRKEGQNVTLSCEQNLNHDAMYWYRQDPGQGLRLIYYSQIVNDFQKGDIAEGYSVSREKKESFPLTVTSAQKNPTAFYLCASAPPSTDTQYFGPGTRLTVL.

This chain joins TRBV11-3 and TRBJ2-2; 7 nucleotides line up with TRBD1. This CDR3 spans 12 amino acids. CDR1 is SGHNT and CDR2 is YENEEA in the germline V gene. V was pared by 3 bases and J by 11 bases, with 3 bases of the junction left unmatched. The CDR3 is CASSFRQGELFF. As DNA, the CDR3 is TGTGCCAGCAGCTTCAGACAGGGCGAGCTGTTTTTT.

V and J are TRBV7-9 and TRBJ1-1, with D possibly TRBD1 on 5 matching bases. There are 13 residues in the CDR3. Per germline, CDR1 SEHNR and CDR2 FQNEAQ (reference sequence). The germline V and J ends were trimmed by 5 bases and 2 bases, with 9 bases remaining between them. The CDR3 bases are TGTGCCAGCAGCCTTGACAGTAACACTGAAGCTTTCTTT. As protein: CASSLDSNTEAFF.

The sample holds one count of this clone. The V gene is TRBV4-3, the J gene TRBJ1-4; D remains unclear. V gave up 0 bases and J gave up 6 bases, with 11 bases separating them. This CDR3 comprises 15 residues. Germline CDR1 and CDR2: LGHNA and YSLEER. The CDR3 DNA follows: TGCGCCAGCAGCCAAGATCGAGCAGTCGATGAAAAACTGTTTTTT. It yields the protein CASSQDRAVDEKLFF.

This chain links TRBV18 with TRBJ1-1; 7 bases fit TRBD1. CDR3 size: 13 residues. Germline values: CDR1 KGHSH, CDR2 LQKENI. With 2 bases clipped from V and 4 bases from J, the junction kept 1 base outside the gene matches. For the CDR3, the DNA is TGTGCCAGCTCACCATCAGGGGGCACTGAAGCTTTCTTT. It specifies CASSPSGGTEAFF.

This clone was seen only once. The chain uses TRBV7-3 and TRBJ2-6; no clear D gene. V was pared by 4 bases and J by 3 bases, with 13 bases between. The V gene's germline CDR1 is SGHTA and CDR2 FQGTGA. CDR3 length equals 16 residues. CDR3 amino acids: CASSSSTPGGANVLTF. CDR3 nucleotides: TGTGCCAGCAGCTCTTCGACCCCGGGTGGGGCCAACGTCCTGACTTTC.

This clone was seen only a few times. V usage is TRBV5-1 and J usage is TRBJ2-3; D is perhaps TRBD1 or TRBD2 (5 bases each). Between the trimmed V and J ends, which lost 1 base and 6 bases, there was a span of 15 bases. CDR1 is SGHRS, CDR2 YFSETQ, per germline. The CDR3 runs to 15 residues. The CDR3 here is CASSLRGLGMDTQYF. CDR3 bases: TGCGCCAGCAGCTTGCGGGGCCTTGGGATGGATACGCAGTATTTT.

This chain links TRBV10-3 with TRBJ2-7, with D unresolved. CDR1 and CDR2 (germline): ENHRY, SYGVKD. This CDR3 is built from 16 residues. Trimming took 0 bases from V and 5 from J, leaving 17 bases between them. The CDR3 region is CAISESQFSPLDEQYF. Here the CDR3 DNA reads TGTGCCATCAGTGAGTCTCAGTTCTCCCCTCTCGACGAGCAGTACTTC.

The gene calls are TRBV18 and TRBJ2-1, with 10 bases aligning to TRBD2. CDR1 and CDR2 (germline): KGHSH, LQKENI. V dropped 5 bases and J dropped 3; count of bases not matched to a gene: 4. The CDR3 loop spans 15 amino acids. Here the CDR3 reads CASSATSGNYNEQFF. The CDR3 DNA reads as TGTGCCAGCTCAGCCACTAGCGGGAACTACAATGAGCAGTTCTTC.

In its sample, this clone was seen once. The rearrangement uses TRBV5-6 and TRBJ2-7; D call uncertain. V shed 4 bases and J shed 4 bases, with 12 bases lying between them. Germline V gene data show CDR1 as SGHDT and CDR2 as YYEEEE. This CDR3 region has 13 residues. The CDR3 is CASSPDTDYEQYF. In DNA form, the CDR3 reads TGTGCCAGCAGCCCTGATACCGATTACGAGCAGTACTTC.

This clone was detected only once. V usage is TRBV2 and J usage is TRBJ1-1, with D unclear. V was pared by 7 bases and J by 4 bases, with 13 bases between. From germline, CDR1 is SNHLY and CDR2 FYNNEI. The CDR3 covers 13 residues. CDR3 sequence (DNA): TGTGCCAGCATGGGCTCTCGGGGCACTGAAGCTTTCTTT. As protein: CASMGSRGTEAFF.

The V and J genes are TRBV19 and TRBJ2-2; D gene unclear. The CDR3 contains 15 residues. The germline gives CDR1 LNHDA, CDR2 SQIVND (reference sequence). The ends were cut back, 3 bases at V and 2 bases at J, with 10 bases in the middle. The DNA for the CDR3 is TGTGCCAGTAGTATCCCCCCACCCAACACCGGGGAGCTGTTTTTT. Translating gives CASSIPPPNTGELFF.

The J gene is TRBJ1-3, the V gene TRBV7-2; D is possibly TRBD1 (6 bases). CDR1 is SGHTA and CDR2 is FQGNSA in the germline V gene. Between the trimmed V and J ends, which lost 3 bases and 0 bases, there was a span of 12 bases. The CDR3 totals 16 residues. Written as DNA, the CDR3 is TGTGCCAGCAGCTTCGGACAGACCCTCTCTGGAAACACCATATATTTT. This encodes CASSFGQTLSGNTIYF.

The chain recombines TRBV7-9 with TRBJ2-5; TRBD1 might be the D (7 bases). Germline CDR1 reads SEHNR; CDR2 reads FQNEAQ (reference sequence). V lost 5 bases, J lost 4 bases, and 17 bases lay in between. The CDR3 contains 15 residues. The CDR3 here is CASSHRGTASETQYF. CDR3 sequence (DNA): TGTGCCAGCAGCCACCGCGGGACAGCTTCAGAGACCCAGTACTTC. Variable domain in full (rest from reference TRBV7-9 and TRBJ2-5): DTGVSQNPRHKITKRGQNVTFRCDPISEHNRLYWYRQTLGQGPEFLTYFQNEAQLEKSRLLSDRFSAERPKGSFSTLEIQRTEQGDSAMYLCASSHRGTASETQYFGPGTRLLVL.

The V call is TRBV9, the J call TRBJ1-5; D is ambiguous. Germline V gene sequence: CDR1 SGDLS, CDR2 YYNGEE. V was pared by 0 bases and J by 2 bases, with 15 bases between. The CDR3 totals 17 residues. In nucleotides, the CDR3 is TGTGCCAGCAGCGTAGTGGAGTTAATTTGGGGCAATCAGCCCCAGCATTTT. Encoded protein: CASSVVELIWGNQPQHF.

V and J are TRBV4-3 and TRBJ2-2, with D hard to call. The CDR3 is made up of 11 amino acids. V dropped 6 bases and J dropped 7 bases, with 6 bases sitting between them. CDR1 LGHNA and CDR2 YSLEER come from the germline V gene. CDR3 protein: CASRGSGELFF. In DNA form, the CDR3 reads TGCGCCAGCAGGGGAAGCGGGGAGCTGTTTTTT.

The genes are TRBV4-3 and TRBJ2-3, with TRBD2 identical over 9 bases. From germline, CDR1 is LGHNA and CDR2 YSLEER. V trimming: 0 bases; J trimming: 4 bases; junction bases outside the gene matches: 11. The CDR3 runs to 18 residues. The CDR3: CASSQDFSPSGVSDTQYF. DNA for the CDR3: TGCGCCAGCAGCCAAGATTTTTCCCCTAGCGGGGTGTCAGATACGCAGTATTTT.

The table lists this clone with a few counts. The chain employs TRBV11-2 and TRBJ2-5; D is undetermined. This CDR3 has 14 residues. V gave up 0 bases and J gave up 5 bases, with 10 bases separating them. CDR1 is SGHAT, CDR2 FQNNGV, per germline. CDR3 sequence (DNA): TGTGCCAGCAGCTTAGATAGAGGAATCGAGACCCAGTACTTC. Residues: CASSLDRGIETQYF.

The J gene is TRBJ2-3, the V gene TRBV28; TRBD2 matches 7 bases. The J segment lost 1 base and the V segment lost 3 bases, leaving 1 base of the junction unmatched. The germline CDR1 and CDR2 sequences are MDHEN and SYDVKM. The CDR3 sequence is 14 residues long. CDR3 residues: CASSFLAGTDTQYF. CDR3 bases: TGTGCCAGCAGTTTCCTAGCGGGCACAGATACGCAGTATTTT. Together with reference TRBV28 and TRBJ2-3, the CDR3 gives the full variable domain: DVKVTQSSRYLVKRTGEKVFLECVQDMDHENMFWYRQDPGLGLRLIYFSYDVKMKEKGDIPEGYSVSREKKERFSLILESASTNQTSMYLCASSFLAGTDTQYFGPGTRLTVL.

The chain uses TRBV9 and TRBJ1-3, with D possibly TRBD1 on 5 matching bases. Trimming stripped 3 bases from V and 0 bases from J, with 7 bases between. The CDR3 contains 14 residues. CDR1 SGDLS and CDR2 YYNGEE come from the germline V gene. The CDR3 protein is CASSGGPSGNTIYF. The CDR3 coding sequence is TGTGCCAGCAGCGGGGGCCCCTCTGGAAACACCATATATTTT.